The present T cell receptor beta chain was sequenced within a study of cytomegalovirus exposure and HLA in healthy donors. Study-level findings and limits: Follow-up analysis seemed to connect common viral pathogens with several of the most significant clusters identified. Most TCR sequences proved rare, with some public TCRs found in many donors. A later analysis reportedly found that, within productive TCRs, an Asian-associated ancestry cluster had fewer N-insertions than the mean observed across the approximately 690 donors.

Germline V gene data show CDR1 as SGHDN and CDR2 as FVKESK. J lost 0 bases, V lost 3 bases, and 6 bases had no gene match. The CDR3 extends over 16 amino acids. 60 Vbeta and 13 Jbeta primers were used in PCR. TCRdb keeps only in-frame clones here, not all; method: immunoSEQ multiplex PCR. The table records about 93,000 clones, over 65% of them present only once. The table lists this clone with a few counts. Its specificity is unknown. This chain uses TRBV14 with TRBJ2-7; TRBD2 aligns across 9 bases. Sequencing was performed on PBMCs. The receptor was derived from a man aged 45-65 years in good health and CMV-seronegative. The chain's CDR3 is CASSQSSGVNSYEQYF. The CDR3 nucleotides read TGTGCCAGCAGCCAGTCTAGCGGGGTTAACTCCTACGAGCAGTACTTC. Supplemented by reference TRBV14 and TRBJ2-7, the full variable domain reads EAGVTQFPSHSVIEKGQTVTLRCDPISGHDNLYWYRRVMGKEIKFLLHFVKESKQDESGMPNNRFLAERTGGTYSTLKVQPAELEDSGVYFCASSQSSGVNSYEQYFGPGTRLTVT.